This TCR beta chain was sequenced for a study of Ad26.COV2.S vaccination and SARS-CoV-2 variants. The wider study: Ad26.COV2.S given intramuscularly, once or twice 56 days apart. Study observations and caveats: Estimates derived from TCR breadth and depth analyses may have underestimated total T cell responses. Vaccinees reportedly had broad spike-specific CD8+ and CD4+ T cell responses.

Sample treatment: roughly 20 received Ad26.COV2.S at low or high dose, single or two shots; about 5 received placebo; per-sample allocation not given. After the first vaccine or placebo injection, samples were drawn on day 63. Of note for this clone: Its antigen remains unidentified.

The repertoire was sequenced with immunoSEQ multiplex PCR; TCRdb's copy has only in-frame clones and lacks some. The table has about 680,000 clones, around 89% seen once. The CDR3 is 14 residues long. Trimming removed 0 bases from V and 5 bases from J, with 10 bases in between. The germline CDR1 and CDR2 sequences are MNHEY and SVGAGI. Sequencing used peripheral blood, obtained in a trial of Ad26.COV2.S vaccine versus placebo. V is TRBV6-5 and J is TRBJ2-5; D may be TRBD1 or TRBD2 (5 bases each). The clonotype originates from a person between 18 and 59 years old who received the Ad26.COV2.S COVID-19 vaccine or a placebo. CDR3 in DNA: TGTGCCAGCAGTTACTCGATATGGGGGGAGACCCAGTACTTC. This encodes CASSYSIWGETQYF.